The entry that follows covers one TCR beta chain sequence. The antigen remains undetermined. Semi-nested PCR with Nested Universal Primer A followed constant-region reverse priming of full-length variable regions. In TCRdb, the 5' RACE reads were re-called with MiXCR into one record per CDR3 protein. The sample holds about 7,000 distinct CDR3 sequences, roughly half seen once. Trimming took 3 bases from V and 3 from J, leaving 8 bases between them. The CDR3 is 13 residues long. Naive CD4+ cells had CD25+ Tregs removed. General study results and limits: Tumor Tregs overlapped most with tumor, then blood, naive CD4+ cells.

The sequence was collected from a female donor with breast cancer. The sample consisted of naive CD4+ T cells sorted from a lymph node. The subset here: naive CD4+ T cells, CD4+CD45RA+CD25-. The chain combines TRBV12-3 or TRBV12-4 with TRBJ1-2, with D possibly TRBD1 on 5 matching bases. CDR3 nucleotides: TGTGCCAGCAGTTTGAGGGGAGACTATGGCTACACCTTC. This gives the protein CASSLRGDYGYTF.